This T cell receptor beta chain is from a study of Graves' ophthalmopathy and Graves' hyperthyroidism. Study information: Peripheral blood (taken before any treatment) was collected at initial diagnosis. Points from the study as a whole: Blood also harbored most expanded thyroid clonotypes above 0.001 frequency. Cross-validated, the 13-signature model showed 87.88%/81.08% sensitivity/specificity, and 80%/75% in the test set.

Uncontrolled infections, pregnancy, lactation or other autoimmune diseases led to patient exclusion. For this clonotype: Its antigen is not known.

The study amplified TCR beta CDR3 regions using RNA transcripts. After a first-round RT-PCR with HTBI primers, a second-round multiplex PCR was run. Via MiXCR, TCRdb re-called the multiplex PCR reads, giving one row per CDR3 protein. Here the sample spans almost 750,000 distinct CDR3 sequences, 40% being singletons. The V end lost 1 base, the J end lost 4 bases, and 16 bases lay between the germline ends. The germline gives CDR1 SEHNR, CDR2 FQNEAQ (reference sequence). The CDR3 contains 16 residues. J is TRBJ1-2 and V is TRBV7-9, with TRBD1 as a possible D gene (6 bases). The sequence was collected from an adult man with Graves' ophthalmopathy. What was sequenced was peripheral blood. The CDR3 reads CASSLVSQGRVYGYTF. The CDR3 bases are TGTGCCAGCAGCTTAGTTTCCCAGGGGCGGGTCTATGGCTACACCTTC.